The 9 T cell receptor beta chains given below trace back to one sample, sequenced in a study of T cells in Graves' hyperthyroidism and ophthalmopathy. Amplified regions were TCR beta CDR3 sequences from RNA transcripts. Carried out on the TCR CDR3, a first-round RT-PCR used the HTBI primer set. TCRdb reprocessed the multiplex PCR reads with MiXCR, giving one entry per CDR3 protein. The table has hundreds of thousands of distinct CDR3 sequences, roughly a sixth seen once. Sequencing was done on a sample of blood. Receptor source: a woman between 50 and 59 years old with Graves' hyperthyroidism that later progressed to Graves' ophthalmopathy.

This clonotype was seen many times. The chain recombines TRBV12-5 with TRBJ2-1; D perhaps matches TRBD1 (5 bases). The CDR3 spans 19 residues. The germline gives CDR1 LGHNT, CDR2 FRNRAP. Trimming stripped 0 bases from V and 0 bases from J, with 18 bases between. CDR3 DNA: TGTGCTAGTGGTTTGGTATTCCCAGACAGACACCCCTCCTACAATGAGCAGTTCTTC. Translation: CASGLVFPDRHPSYNEQFF. The full variable domain, with the rest looked up from reference TRBV12-5 and TRBJ2-1, is DARVTQTPRHKVTEMGQEVTMRCQPILGHNTVFWYRQTMMQGLELLAYFRNRAPLDDSGMPKDRFSAEMPDATLATLKIQPSEPRDSAVYFCASGLVFPDRHPSYNEQFFGPGTRLTVL.

The chain links TRBV4-1 to TRBJ1-1, with a possible D match to TRBD1 (5 bases). Between the trimmed V and J ends, which lost 0 bases and 8 bases, there was a span of 13 bases. This CDR3 is built from 14 residues. Germline V lookup: CDR1 MGHRA, CDR2 YSYEKL. The CDR3 nucleotides are TGCGCCAGCAGCCAAGAAGGTGGGGGATGGGAAGCTTTCTTT. This translates into CASSQEGGGWEAFF.

This clonotype showed up many times. The chain combines TRBV29-1 with TRBJ1-1, with D hard to call. CDR3 length: 14 amino acids. Deletions cut 0 bases from V and 5 bases from J, with 13 bases between. CDR1 is SQVTM, CDR2 ANQGSEA, per germline. The CDR3, as DNA: TGCAGCGTTGAAGATGGATGGGTTGGGACTGAAGCTTTCTTT. This encodes CSVEDGWVGTEAFF.

This clonotype was counted many times. The CDR3 DNA sequence: TGTGCCAGCAGCCTGGACGGGTTGGGGGTCGGAAACATTCAGTACTTC. It codes for CASSLDGLGVGNIQYF. This sequence joins TRBV5-6 and TRBJ2-4, with D perhaps matching TRBD1 or TRBD2 (5 bases each). CDR3 length: 16 residues. V lost 4 bases and J lost 6, with 20 bases in between. Germline loops: CDR1 SGHDT, CDR2 YYEEEE.

This clonotype was seen many times. The chain links TRBV10-3 to TRBJ2-7, with 8 positions matching TRBD2. Unmatched junction bases numbered 6, after V lost 3 bases and J lost 5 bases. CDR3 length equals 14 residues. Germline lookup yields CDR1 ENHRY and CDR2 SYGVKD. DNA for the CDR3: TGTGCCATCAGTGACCCAACGGGGGGGAACGAGCAGTACTTC. This translates into CAISDPTGGNEQYF.

This chain links TRBV6-1 with TRBJ2-2; perhaps TRBD2 as D (5 bases). Germline assignment: CDR1 MNHNS and CDR2 SASEGT. This CDR3 is 15 amino acids long. V dropped 5 bases and J dropped 7 bases, with 17 bases sitting between them. For the CDR3, the DNA is TGTGCCAGCAGTCCCTTGCGGACTGATGACGGGGAGCTGTTTTTT. This translates into CASSPLRTDDGELFF.

This clonotype was counted many times. The rearrangement uses TRBV3-1 and TRBJ1-5, with a tentative D call TRBD1 (5 bases). Trimming removed 0 bases from V and 7 bases from J, with 13 bases in between. The CDR3 loop spans 15 amino acids. The germline gives CDR1 LGHDT, CDR2 YNNKEL (reference sequence). CDR3 coding DNA: TGTGCCAGCAGCCAAGACCCGGGACCCGGGCAGCCCCAGCATTTT. As protein: CASSQDPGPGQPQHF.

This clonotype was observed at least ten times. The chain couples TRBV15 to TRBJ1-1; weak D call: TRBD1 (6 bases). Trimming pared 6 bases from V and 4 bases from J, leaving 15 bases between. Germline V lookup: CDR1 LNHNV, CDR2 YYDKDF (reference sequence). The CDR3 is 14 residues long. DNA for the CDR3: TGTGCCACCAGACTCAGGGGTGGCGGCACTGAAGCTTTCTTT. This codes for CATRLRGGGTEAFF.

This clonotype was observed at least ten times. The chain carries TRBV11-2 and TRBJ2-1; unclear D gene. Trimming removed 0 bases from V and 12 bases from J, with 12 bases in between. CDR1 and CDR2 from the germline V gene are SGHAT and FQNNGV. This CDR3 has 13 amino acids. The CDR3 protein is CASSLDGWEGQFF. CDR3 nucleotides: TGTGCCAGCAGCTTAGATGGATGGGAAGGGCAGTTCTTC.